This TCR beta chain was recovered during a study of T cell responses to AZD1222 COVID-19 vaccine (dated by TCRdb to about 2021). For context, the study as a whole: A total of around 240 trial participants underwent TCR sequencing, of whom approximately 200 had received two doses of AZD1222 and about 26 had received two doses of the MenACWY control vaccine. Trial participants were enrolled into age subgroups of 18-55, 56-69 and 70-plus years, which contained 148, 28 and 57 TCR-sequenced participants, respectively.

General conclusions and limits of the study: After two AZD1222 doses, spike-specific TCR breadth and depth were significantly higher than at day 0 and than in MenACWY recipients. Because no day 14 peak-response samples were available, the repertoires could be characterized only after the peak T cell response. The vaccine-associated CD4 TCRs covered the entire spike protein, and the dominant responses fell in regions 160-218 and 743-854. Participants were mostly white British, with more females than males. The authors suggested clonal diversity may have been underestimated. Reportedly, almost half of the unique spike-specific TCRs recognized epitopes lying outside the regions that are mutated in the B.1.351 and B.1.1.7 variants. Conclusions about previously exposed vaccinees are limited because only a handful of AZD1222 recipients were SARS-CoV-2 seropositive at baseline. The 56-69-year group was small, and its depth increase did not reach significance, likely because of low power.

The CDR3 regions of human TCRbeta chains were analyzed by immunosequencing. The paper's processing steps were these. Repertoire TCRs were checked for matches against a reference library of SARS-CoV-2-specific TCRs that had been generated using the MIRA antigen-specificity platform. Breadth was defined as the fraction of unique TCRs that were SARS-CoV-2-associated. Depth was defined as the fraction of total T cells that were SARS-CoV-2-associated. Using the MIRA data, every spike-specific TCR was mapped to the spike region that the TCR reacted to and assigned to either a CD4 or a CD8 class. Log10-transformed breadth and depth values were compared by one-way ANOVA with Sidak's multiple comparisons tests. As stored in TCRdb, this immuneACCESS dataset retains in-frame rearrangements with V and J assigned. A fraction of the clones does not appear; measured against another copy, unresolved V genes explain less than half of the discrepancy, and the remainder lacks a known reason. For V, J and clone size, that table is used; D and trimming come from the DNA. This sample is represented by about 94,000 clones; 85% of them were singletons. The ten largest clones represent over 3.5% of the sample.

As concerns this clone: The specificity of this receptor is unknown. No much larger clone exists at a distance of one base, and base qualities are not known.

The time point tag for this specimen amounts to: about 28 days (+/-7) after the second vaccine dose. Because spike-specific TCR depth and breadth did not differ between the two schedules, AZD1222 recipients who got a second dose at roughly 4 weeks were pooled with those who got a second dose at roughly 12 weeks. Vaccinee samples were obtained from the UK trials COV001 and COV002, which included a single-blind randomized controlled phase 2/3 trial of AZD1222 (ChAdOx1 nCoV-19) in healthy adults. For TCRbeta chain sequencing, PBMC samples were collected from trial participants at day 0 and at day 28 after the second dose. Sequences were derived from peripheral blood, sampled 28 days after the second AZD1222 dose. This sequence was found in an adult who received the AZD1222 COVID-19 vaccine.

The DNA sequence is as follows: TGTGCCAGCAGCCAAGCCGGCCCCACGGGAGATACGCAGTATTTT. Protein translation: CASSQAGPTGDTQYF. The rearranged segments are TRBV3-1 (or the pseudogene TRBV3-2) and TRBJ2-3, with an unclear D gene assignment. CDR1 is given as LGHDT and CDR2 as YNNKEL, both from the germline V gene (reference sequence). From cysteine to phenylalanine, the CDR3 is 15 amino acids long. Only the CDR3 part of the read is kept: 45 bases, read in frame from the first base. Between the V and J ends, shortened by 1 base and 5 bases respectively, the junction contains 13 bases.